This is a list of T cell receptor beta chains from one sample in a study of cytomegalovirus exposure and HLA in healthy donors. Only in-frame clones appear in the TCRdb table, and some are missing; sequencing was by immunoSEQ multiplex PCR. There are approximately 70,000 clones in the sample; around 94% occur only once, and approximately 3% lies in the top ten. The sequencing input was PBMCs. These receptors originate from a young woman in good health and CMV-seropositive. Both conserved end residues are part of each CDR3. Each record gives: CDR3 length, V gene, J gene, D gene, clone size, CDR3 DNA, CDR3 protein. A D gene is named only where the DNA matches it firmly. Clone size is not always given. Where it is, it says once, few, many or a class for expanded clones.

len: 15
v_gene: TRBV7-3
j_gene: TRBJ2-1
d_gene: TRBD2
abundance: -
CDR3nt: TGTGCCAGCAGCTTAGAACTAGCGGGAGGCAATGAGCAGTTCTTC
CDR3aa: CASSLELAGGNEQFF

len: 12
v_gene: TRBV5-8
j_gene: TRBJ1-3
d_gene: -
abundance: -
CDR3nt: TGTGCCAGCAGCTTTACTGGAAACACCATATATTTT
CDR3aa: CASSFTGNTIYF

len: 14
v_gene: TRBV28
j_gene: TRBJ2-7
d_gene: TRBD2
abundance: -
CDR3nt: TGTGCCAGCAATTTACTAGCGGGAGGCTACGAGCAGTACTTC
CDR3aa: CASNLLAGGYEQYF

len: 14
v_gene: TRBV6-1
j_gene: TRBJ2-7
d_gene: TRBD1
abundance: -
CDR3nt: TGTGCCAGCAATCAAGACAGGGGAAAGTACGAGCAGTACTTC
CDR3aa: CASNQDRGKYEQYF

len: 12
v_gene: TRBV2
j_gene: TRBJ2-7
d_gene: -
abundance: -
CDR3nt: TGTGCCAGCACCGACGGGTCCTACGAGCAGTACTTC
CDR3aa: CASTDGSYEQYF

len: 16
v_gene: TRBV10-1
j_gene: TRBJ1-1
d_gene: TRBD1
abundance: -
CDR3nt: TGCGCCAGTCTCCCGGGACAGGGGCGACCGAACACTGAAGCTTTCTTT
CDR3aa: CASLPGQGRPNTEAFF

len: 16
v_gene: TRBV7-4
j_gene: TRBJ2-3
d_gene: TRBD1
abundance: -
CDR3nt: TGTGCCAGCAGCCCACCCGGACAGGACAGCACAGATACGCAGTATTTT
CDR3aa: CASSPPGQDSTDTQYF

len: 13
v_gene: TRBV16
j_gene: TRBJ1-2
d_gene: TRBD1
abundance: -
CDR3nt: TGTGCCAGCAGCCGGGACAGGGAATGGGGCTACACCTTC
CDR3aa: CASSRDREWGYTF

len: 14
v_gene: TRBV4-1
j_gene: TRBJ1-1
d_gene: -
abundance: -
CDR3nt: TGCGCCAGCAGCCCGAGGGACTTGGGCACTGAAGCTTTCTTT
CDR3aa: CASSPRDLGTEAFF

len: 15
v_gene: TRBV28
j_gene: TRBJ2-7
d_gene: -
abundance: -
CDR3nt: TGTGCCAGCAGTTTAAGACTCGGAGTAACCTACGAGCAGTACTTC
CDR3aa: CASSLRLGVTYEQYF

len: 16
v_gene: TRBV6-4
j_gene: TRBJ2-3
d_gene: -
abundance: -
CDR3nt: TGTGCCAGCAGTGACTCGGAAGGTCAGGGGTTGGGTACGCAGTATTTT
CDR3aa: CASSDSEGQGLGTQYF

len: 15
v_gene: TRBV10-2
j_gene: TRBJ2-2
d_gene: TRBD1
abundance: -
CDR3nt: TGCGCCAGCAGACCGGGACAGGGAGGCACCGGGGAGCTGTTTTTT
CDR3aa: CASRPGQGGTGELFF

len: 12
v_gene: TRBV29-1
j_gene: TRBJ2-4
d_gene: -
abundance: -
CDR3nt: TGCAGCGTTGCCGGGACAACAGGTGTTCAGTACTTC
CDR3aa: CSVAGTTGVQYF

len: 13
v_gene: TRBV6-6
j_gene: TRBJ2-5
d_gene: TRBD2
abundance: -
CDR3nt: TGTGCCGGCTCGGGGGGGGGCCTTGAGACCCAGTACTTC
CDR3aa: CAGSGGGLETQYF

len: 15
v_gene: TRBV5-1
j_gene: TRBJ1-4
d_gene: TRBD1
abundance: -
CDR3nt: TGCGCCAGCAGAGTGACAGGGGGCTATGATGAAAAACTGTTTTTT
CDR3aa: CASRVTGGYDEKLFF

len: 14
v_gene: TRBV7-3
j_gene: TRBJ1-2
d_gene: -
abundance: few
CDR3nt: TGTGCCAGCAGCTTAAAGGCTACAGGGACTGGCTACACCTTC
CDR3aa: CASSLKATGTGYTF

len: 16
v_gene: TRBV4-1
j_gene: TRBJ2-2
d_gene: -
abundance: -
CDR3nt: TGCGCCAGCAGCCAAGATTTCGGGGGATTGAACGGGGAGCTGTTTTTT
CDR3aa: CASSQDFGGLNGELFF

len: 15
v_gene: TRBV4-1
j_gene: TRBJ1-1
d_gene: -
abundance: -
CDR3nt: TGCGCCAGCAGGCTCTCGGACCCGGGAAGTGGTGAAGCTTTCTTT
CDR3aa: CASRLSDPGSGEAFF

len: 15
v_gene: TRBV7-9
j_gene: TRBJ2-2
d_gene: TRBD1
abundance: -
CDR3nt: TGTGCCAGCAGCTTAACCGACAGGGCTAGCGGGGAGCTGTTTTTT
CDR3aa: CASSLTDRASGELFF

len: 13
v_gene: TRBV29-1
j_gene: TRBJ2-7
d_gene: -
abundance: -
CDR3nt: TGCAGCGTTGACGGGAGCGGAAGCTACGAGCAGTACTTC
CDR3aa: CSVDGSGSYEQYF

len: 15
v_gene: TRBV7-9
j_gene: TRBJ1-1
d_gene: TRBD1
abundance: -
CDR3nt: TGTGCCAGCAGCCAGAAGACAGGGGGAAGGACTGAAGCTTTCTTT
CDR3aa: CASSQKTGGRTEAFF

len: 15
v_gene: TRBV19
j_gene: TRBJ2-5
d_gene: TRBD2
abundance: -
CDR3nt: TGTGCCAGTTCGATAGCGGGGGGGCCGGAGGGAACCCAGTACTTC
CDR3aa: CASSIAGGPEGTQYF

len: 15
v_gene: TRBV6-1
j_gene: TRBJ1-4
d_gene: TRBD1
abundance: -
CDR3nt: TGTGCCAGCAGACCCAGGACAGGGGAAAATGAAAAACTGTTTTTT
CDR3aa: CASRPRTGENEKLFF

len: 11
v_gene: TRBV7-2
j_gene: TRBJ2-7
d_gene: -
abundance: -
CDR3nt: TGTGCCAGCAGCCGGGACTCCCTTCCGTACTTC
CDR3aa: CASSRDSLPYF

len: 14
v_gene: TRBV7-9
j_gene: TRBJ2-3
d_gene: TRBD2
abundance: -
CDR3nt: TGCGGGGTAGCGGGCTACAAGGTAGCAGATACGCAGTATTTT
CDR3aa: CGVAGYKVADTQYF

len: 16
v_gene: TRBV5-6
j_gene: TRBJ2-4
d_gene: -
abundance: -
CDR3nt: TGTGCCAGCAGTCCTAGACTGAGACTAGCCAAAAACATTCAGTACTTC
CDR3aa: CASSPRLRLAKNIQYF

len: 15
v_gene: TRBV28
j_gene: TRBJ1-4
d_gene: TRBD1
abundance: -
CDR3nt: TGTGCCAGCAGTCGACCAGGGGGACCTAATGAAAAACTGTTTTTT
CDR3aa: CASSRPGGPNEKLFF

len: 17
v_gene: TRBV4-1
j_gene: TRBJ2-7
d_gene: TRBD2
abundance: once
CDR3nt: TGCGCCAGCAGCCAAGTTAAAGGTAGCGGGAGTTCTTACGAGCAGTACTTC
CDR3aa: CASSQVKGSGSSYEQYF

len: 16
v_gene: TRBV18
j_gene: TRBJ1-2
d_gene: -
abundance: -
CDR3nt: TGTGCCAGCTCACCATCCCGGCAGGGGTCTTACTATGGCTACACCTTC
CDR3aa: CASSPSRQGSYYGYTF

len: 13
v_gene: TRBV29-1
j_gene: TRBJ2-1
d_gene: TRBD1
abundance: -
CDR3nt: TGCAGCCACGGACAGGGCTACAACAATGAGCAGTTCTTC
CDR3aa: CSHGQGYNNEQFF

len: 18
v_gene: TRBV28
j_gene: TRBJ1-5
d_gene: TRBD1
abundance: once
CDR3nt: TGTGCCAGCAGTGACAGGGGTACTTGGGGGGGTAGCAATCAGCCCCAGCATTTT
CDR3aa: CASSDRGTWGGSNQPQHF

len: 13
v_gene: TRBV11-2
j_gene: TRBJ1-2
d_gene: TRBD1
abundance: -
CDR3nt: TGTGCCAGCAGTCCGGACAGGGGCGAGGGCTACACCTTC
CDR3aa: CASSPDRGEGYTF

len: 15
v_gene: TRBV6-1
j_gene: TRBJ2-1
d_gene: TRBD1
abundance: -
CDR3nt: TGTGCCAGCAGGGAATCCGGGACAGCCTACAATGAGCAGTTCTTC
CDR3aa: CASRESGTAYNEQFF

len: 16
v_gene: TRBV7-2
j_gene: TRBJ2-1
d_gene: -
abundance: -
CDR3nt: TGTGCCAGCAGCTTAGGGAGCTCAAAAGGCGCAAATGAGCAGTTCTTC
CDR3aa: CASSLGSSKGANEQFF

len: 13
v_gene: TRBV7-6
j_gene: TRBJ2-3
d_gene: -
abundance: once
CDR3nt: TGTGCCAGCAGCCTGGAACAGGGAGATACGCAGTATTTT
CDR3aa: CASSLEQGDTQYF

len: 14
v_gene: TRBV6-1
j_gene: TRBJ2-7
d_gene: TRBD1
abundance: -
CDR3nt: TGTGCCAGCAGTGAGACGGGACAGGGGTACGAGCAGTACTTC
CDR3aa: CASSETGQGYEQYF

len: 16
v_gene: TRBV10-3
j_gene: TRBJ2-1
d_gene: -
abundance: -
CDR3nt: TGTGCCATCAGTGCTGTTGAGCGGAGCTCCTACAATGAGCAGTTCTTC
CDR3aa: CAISAVERSSYNEQFF

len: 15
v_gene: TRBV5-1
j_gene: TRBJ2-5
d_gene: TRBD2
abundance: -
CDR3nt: TGCGCCAGCAGCCTCGGACTAGCGGGGGTAGAGACCCAGTACTTC
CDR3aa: CASSLGLAGVETQYF